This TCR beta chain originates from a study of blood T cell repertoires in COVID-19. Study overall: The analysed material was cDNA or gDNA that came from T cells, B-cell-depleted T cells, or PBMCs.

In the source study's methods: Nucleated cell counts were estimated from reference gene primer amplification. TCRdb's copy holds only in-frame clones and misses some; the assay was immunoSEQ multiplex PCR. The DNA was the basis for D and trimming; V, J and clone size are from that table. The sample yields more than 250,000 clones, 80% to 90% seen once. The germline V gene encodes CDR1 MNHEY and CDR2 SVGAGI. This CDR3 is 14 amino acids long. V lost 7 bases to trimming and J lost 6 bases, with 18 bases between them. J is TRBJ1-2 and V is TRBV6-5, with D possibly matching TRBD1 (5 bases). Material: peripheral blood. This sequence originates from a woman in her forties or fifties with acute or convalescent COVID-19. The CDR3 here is CASNQGGGANGYTF. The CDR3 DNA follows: TGTGCCAGCAATCAAGGAGGAGGGGCGAATGGCTACACCTTC.